Presented here are 5 T cell receptor beta chains from one specimen sequenced in a study of shared clonotypes between healthy human individuals. As defined, naive CD8 cells were CD45RO-negative and positively selected for CCR7, with terminally differentiated effector memory CD45RA+ cells excluded. The data were produced by immunoSEQ multiplex PCR, yet TCRdb's version contains in-frame clones alone and is incomplete. This table holds roughly 600,000 clones, 95% to 98% found once. The sample was naive CD8+ T cells sorted from blood. The receptors were sampled from a man under 40 in good health.

V usage is TRBV6-5 and J usage is TRBJ2-7, with 9 bases matching TRBD1. Losses at the gene ends were 2 bases for V and 5 bases for J; bases not matched to a gene: 4. Germline V gene lookup returns CDR1 MNHEY and CDR2 SVGAGI. The CDR3 length is 14 residues. CDR3 coding DNA: TGTGCCAGCAGTTACACAGGGGGCGGGAACGAGCAGTACTTC. This sequence encodes CASSYTGGGNEQYF.

This clone was seen a single time. This rearrangement joins TRBV7-9 to TRBJ1-1; perhaps TRBD1 as D (6 bases). V lost 6 bases to trimming and J lost 2 bases, with 13 bases between them. Germline lookup yields CDR1 SEHNR and CDR2 FQNEAQ (reference sequence). The CDR3 has 14 amino acids. The CDR3 bases are TGTGCCAGCAGGGGGGCGCAGGCCAACACTGAAGCTTTCTTT. Protein: CASRGAQANTEAFF.

This sequence joins TRBV23-1 and TRBJ2-7; D might be TRBD2 (5 bases). TRBV23-1 is an open reading frame, and its role is uncertain. The CDR3 covers 14 residues. V dropped 4 bases and J dropped 2 bases, with 12 bases sitting between them. CDR3 DNA: TGCGCCAGCAGTCCCCGCGACTACCCCTACGAGCAGTACTTC. Amino acid sequence: CASSPRDYPYEQYF.

The rearrangement joins TRBV7-9 to TRBJ2-5; 9 bases line up with TRBD2. V was pared by 5 bases and J by 4 bases, with 11 bases of the junction left unmatched. The V gene's germline CDR1 is SEHNR and CDR2 FQNEAQ (reference sequence). The CDR3 is 16 amino acids. CDR3 coding DNA: TGTGCCAGCAGCCCGTTTAGCGGGAGTAATGCAGAGACCCAGTACTTC. Its translation: CASSPFSGSNAETQYF.

This chain uses TRBV27 with TRBJ2-7, with 7 bases lining up with TRBD1. V trimming: 8 bases; J trimming: 4 bases; junction bases outside the gene matches: 11. CDR3 length: 14 residues. From germline, CDR1 is MNHEY and CDR2 SMNVEV (reference sequence). CDR3 DNA sequence: TGTGCCAGCCACTCGACAGGGACCCCATACGAGCAGTACTTC. Translating it yields CASHSTGTPYEQYF.